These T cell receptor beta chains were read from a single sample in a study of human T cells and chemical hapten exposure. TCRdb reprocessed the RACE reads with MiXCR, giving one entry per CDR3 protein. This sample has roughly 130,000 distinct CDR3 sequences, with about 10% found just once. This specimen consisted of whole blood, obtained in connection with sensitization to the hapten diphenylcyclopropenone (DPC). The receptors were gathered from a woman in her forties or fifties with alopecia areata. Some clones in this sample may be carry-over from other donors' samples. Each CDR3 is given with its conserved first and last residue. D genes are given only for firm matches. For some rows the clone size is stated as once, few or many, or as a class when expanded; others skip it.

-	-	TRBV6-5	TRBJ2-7	CASSPPRLGEQYF	TGTGCCAGCAGTCCCCCGAGGCTCGGGGAGCAGTACTTC
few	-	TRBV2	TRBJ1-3	CASTGMGASGNTIYF	TGTGCCAGCACAGGAATGGGGGCCTCTGGAAACACCATATATTTT
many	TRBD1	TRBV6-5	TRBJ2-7	CASSYGTGGYEQYF	TGTGCCAGCAGTTACGGGACAGGGGGCTACGAGCAGTACTTC
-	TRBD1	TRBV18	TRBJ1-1	CASSLRDRGVTEAFF	TGTGCCAGCTCACTTCGCGACAGGGGTGTCACTGAAGCTTTCTTT
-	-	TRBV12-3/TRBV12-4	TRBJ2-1	CASTLSVPTPNEQFF	TGTGCCAGCACCCTGTCCGTCCCAACCCCCAATGAGCAGTTCTTC
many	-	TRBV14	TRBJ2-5	CASSPGPGETQYF	TGTGCCAGCAGCCCGGGACCGGGAGAGACCCAGTACTTC
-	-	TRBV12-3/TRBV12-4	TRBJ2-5	CASSPGQFQTQYF	TGTGCCAGCAGCCCTGGACAATTCCAGACCCAGTACTTC
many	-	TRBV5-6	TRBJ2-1	CASSLGYANEQFF	TGTGCCAGCAGCTTGGGGTATGCGAATGAGCAGTTCTTC
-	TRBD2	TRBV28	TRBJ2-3	CASSPVKAGGTDTQYF	TGTGCCAGCAGCCCGGTCAAGGCGGGGGGCACAGATACGCAGTATTTT
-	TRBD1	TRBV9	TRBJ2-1	CASSVVQGAGNEQFF	TGTGCCAGCAGCGTAGTACAGGGGGCGGGGAATGAGCAGTTCTTC
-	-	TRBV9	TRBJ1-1	CASSVQGSGTEAFF	TGTGCCAGCAGCGTACAGGGGAGCGGCACTGAAGCTTTCTTT
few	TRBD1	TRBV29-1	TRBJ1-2	CSGGQGVSGYTF	TGCAGCGGTGGACAGGGGGTCTCTGGCTACACCTTC
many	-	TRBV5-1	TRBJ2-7	CASSLERQTYEQYF	TGCGCCAGCAGCTTGGAGAGACAGACCTACGAGCAGTACTTC
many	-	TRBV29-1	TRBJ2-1	CSGSLAGEQFF	TGCAGCGGTTCGCTTGCAGGCGAGCAGTTCTTC
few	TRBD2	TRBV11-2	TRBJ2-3	CASSSMGGSTDTQYF	TGTGCCAGCAGCTCCATGGGGGGGAGCACAGATACGCAGTATTTT
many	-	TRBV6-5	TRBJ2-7	CASSQNYEQYF	TGTGCCAGCAGTCAGAACTACGAGCAGTACTTC
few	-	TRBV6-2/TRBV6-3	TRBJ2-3	CASSSTDSNTQYF	TGTGCCAGCAGTTCCACGGACAGCAATACGCAGTATTTT
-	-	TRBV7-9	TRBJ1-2	CASSFSTGTYTF	TGTGCCAGCAGCTTCTCAACAGGGACCTACACCTTC
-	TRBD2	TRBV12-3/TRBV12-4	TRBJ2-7	CASSFRRAGSYEQYF	TGTGCCAGCAGTTTCCGTCGAGCGGGATCCTACGAGCAGTACTTC
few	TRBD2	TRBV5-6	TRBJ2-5	CASSLEGIGLAETQYF	TGTGCCAGTAGCTTAGAAGGAATCGGACTAGCGGAGACCCAGTACTTC
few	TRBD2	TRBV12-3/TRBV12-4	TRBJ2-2	CASITSGGSTGELFF	TGTGCCAGCATAACTAGCGGGGGGTCAACCGGGGAGCTGTTTTTT
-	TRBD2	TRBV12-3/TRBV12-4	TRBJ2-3	CASSLALGLAGSDTQYF	TGTGCCAGCAGTTTAGCGCTTGGGCTAGCGGGATCAGATACGCAGTATTTT
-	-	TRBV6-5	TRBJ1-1	CASTPPGRGVNTEAFF	TGTGCCAGCACCCCACCCGGGAGGGGGGTGAACACTGAAGCTTTCTTT
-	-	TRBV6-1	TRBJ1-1	CASSERIGDTEAFF	TGTGCCAGCAGTGAAAGAATAGGGGACACTGAAGCTTTCTTT
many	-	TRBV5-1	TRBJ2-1	CASSSVSGSYNEQFF	TGCGCCAGCAGCTCTGTGTCGGGGTCCTACAATGAGCAGTTCTTC
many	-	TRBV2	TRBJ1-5	CASSEQGTQPQHF	TGTGCCAGCAGTGAACAGGGGACTCAGCCCCAGCATTTT
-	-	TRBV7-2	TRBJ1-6	CASSLLNGTPLNF	TGTGCCAGCAGCTTATTAAACGGAACACCCCTCAACTTT
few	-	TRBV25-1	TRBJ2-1	CARCYSSYNEQFF	TGTGCCAGATGCTACAGTTCCTACAATGAGCAGTTCTTC
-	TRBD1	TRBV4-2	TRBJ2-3	CASSLGTGGRDTQYF	TGTGCCAGCAGCCTAGGGACAGGGGGCCGGGATACGCAGTATTTT
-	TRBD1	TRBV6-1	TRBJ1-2	CASMMWRQGANYGYTF	TGTGCCAGCATGATGTGGAGACAGGGGGCGAACTATGGCTACACCTTC
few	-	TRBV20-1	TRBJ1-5	CSARDGRGNQPQHF	TGCAGTGCTAGAGATGGGAGGGGTAATCAGCCCCAGCATTTT
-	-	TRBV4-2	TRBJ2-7	CASSHPGTPSSYEQYF	TGTGCCAGCAGCCATCCCGGGACTCCCAGCTCCTACGAGCAGTACTTC
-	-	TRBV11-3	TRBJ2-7	CASSRGGTSVAEQYF	TGTGCCAGCAGCCGGGGAGGGACATCGGTTGCGGAGCAGTACTTC
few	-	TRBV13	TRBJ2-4	CASSGDGAGAKNIQYF	TGTGCCAGCAGCGGGGACGGGGCGGGGGCCAAAAACATTCAGTACTTC
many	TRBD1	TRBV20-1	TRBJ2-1	CTIPGGLPDEQFF	TGCACCATACCAGGGGGATTACCGGATGAGCAGTTCTTC
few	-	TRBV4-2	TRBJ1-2	CASSQEGRDYGYTF	TGTGCCAGCAGCCAAGAAGGACGGGACTATGGCTACACCTTC
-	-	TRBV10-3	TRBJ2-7	CAISTGTTYEQYF	TGTGCCATCAGTACAGGGACTACCTACGAGCAGTACTTC
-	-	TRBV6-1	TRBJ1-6	CASSEAGTGNSPLHF	TGTGCCAGCAGTGAGGCAGGGACTGGGAATTCACCCCTCCACTTT
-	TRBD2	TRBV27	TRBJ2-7	CASSLLSGGGWEQYF	TGTGCCAGCAGTTTGCTGAGCGGGGGGGGATGGGAGCAGTACTTC
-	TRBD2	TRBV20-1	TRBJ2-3	CSANSGGAQGDTQYF	TGCAGTGCTAACAGCGGGGGGGCTCAGGGTGATACGCAGTATTTT
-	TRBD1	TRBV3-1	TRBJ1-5	CASSQGSGGQQPQHF	TGTGCCAGCAGCCAAGGGTCAGGGGGACAACAGCCCCAGCATTTT
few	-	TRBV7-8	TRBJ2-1	CASSSHRVGGNEQFF	TGTGCCAGCAGCTCGCATCGGGTGGGGGGCAATGAGCAGTTCTTC
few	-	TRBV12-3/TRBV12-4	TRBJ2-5	CATRIGMETQYF	TGTGCCACCAGAATTGGAATGGAGACCCAGTACTTC
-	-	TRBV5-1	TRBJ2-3	CASSLYRDRNTDTQYF	TGCGCCAGCAGCTTGTATCGAGACAGAAACACAGATACGCAGTATTTT
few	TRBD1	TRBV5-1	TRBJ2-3	CASSWDSPTDTQYF	TGCGCCAGCAGCTGGGACAGTCCCACAGATACGCAGTATTTT
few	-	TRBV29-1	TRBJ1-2	CSVEDGRAYGYTF	TGCAGCGTTGAAGACGGCAGGGCTTATGGCTACACCTTC
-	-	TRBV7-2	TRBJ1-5	CASSLATGYQPQHF	TGTGCCAGCAGCCTAGCAACAGGGTACCAGCCCCAGCATTTT
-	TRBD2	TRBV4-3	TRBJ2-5	CASSRTSGSLETQYF	TGCGCCAGCAGCCGGACTAGCGGGAGTCTCGAGACCCAGTACTTC